This TCR beta chain was identified in a study of blood T cell repertoires in COVID-19. Study as a whole: Whether acute or convalescent, the COVID-19 samples came from the United States, Italy and Spain. T cells, B-cell-depleted T cells, or PBMCs supplied cDNA or gDNA.

Assay used: immunoSEQ multiplex PCR; TCRdb lists only in-frame clones, some missing. The table shows 20,000 to 25,000 clones, with 83% occurring only once. J lost 0 bases, V lost 8 bases, and 5 bases had no gene match. CDR3 length: 14 amino acids. Germline assignment: CDR1 LNHNV and CDR2 YYDKDF (reference sequence). This clone has only one observation. The clonotype originates from a man aged 70-80 years with acute or convalescent COVID-19. The chain couples TRBV15 to TRBJ2-3; 7 nucleotides line up with TRBD1. The sequencing sample was made of peripheral blood. CDR3 DNA sequence: TGTGCCACCGAACTGGACAGGAGCACAGATACGCAGTATTTT. Its translation: CATELDRSTDTQYF. The full variable domain, rest sourced from reference TRBV15 and TRBJ2-3, is DAMVIQNPRYQVTQFGKPVTLSCSQTLNHNVMYWYQQKSSQAPKLLFHYYDKDFNNEADTPDNFQSRRPNTSFCFLDIRSPGLGDTAMYLCATELDRSTDTQYFGPGTRLTVL.